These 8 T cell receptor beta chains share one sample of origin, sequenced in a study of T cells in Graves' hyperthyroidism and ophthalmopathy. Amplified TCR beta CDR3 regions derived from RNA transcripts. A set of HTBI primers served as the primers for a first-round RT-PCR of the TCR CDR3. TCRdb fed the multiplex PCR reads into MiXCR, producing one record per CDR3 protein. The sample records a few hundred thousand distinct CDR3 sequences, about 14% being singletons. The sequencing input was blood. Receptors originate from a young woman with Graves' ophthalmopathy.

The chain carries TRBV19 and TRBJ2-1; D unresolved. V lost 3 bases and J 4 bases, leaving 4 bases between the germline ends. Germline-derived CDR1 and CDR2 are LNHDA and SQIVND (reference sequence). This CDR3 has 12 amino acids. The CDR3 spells CASSIPYNEQFF. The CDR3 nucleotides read TGTGCCAGTAGTATCCCTTACAATGAGCAGTTCTTC.

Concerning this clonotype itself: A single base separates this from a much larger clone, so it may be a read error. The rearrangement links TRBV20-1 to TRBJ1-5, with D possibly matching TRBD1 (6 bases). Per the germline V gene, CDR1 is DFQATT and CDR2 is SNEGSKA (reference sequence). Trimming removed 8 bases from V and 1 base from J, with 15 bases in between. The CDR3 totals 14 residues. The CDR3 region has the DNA TGCAGTACATCCCGGGACACAAGCAATCAGCCCCAGCATTTT. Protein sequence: CSTSRDTSNQPQHF.

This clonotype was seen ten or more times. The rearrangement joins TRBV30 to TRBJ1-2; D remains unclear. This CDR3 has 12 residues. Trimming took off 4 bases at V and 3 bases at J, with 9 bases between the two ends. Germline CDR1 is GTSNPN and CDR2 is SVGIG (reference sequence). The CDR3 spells CAWNRVDYGYTF. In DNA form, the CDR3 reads TGTGCCTGGAATAGAGTGGACTATGGCTACACCTTC.

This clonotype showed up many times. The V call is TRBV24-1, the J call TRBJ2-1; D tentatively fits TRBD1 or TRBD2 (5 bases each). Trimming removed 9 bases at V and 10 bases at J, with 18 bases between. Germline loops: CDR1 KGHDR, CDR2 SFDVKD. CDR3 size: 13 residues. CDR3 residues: CATGTPVSGEQFF. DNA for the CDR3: TGTGCCACCGGGACCCCGGTATCTGGAGAGCAGTTCTTC.

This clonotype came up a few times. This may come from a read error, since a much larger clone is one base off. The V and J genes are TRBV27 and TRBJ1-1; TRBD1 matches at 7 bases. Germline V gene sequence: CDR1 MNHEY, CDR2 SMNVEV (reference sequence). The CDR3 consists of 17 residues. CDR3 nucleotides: TGTGCCACCCAATGGGATCTCAACAGGGGACTGAACACTGAAGCTTCCTTT. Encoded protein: CATQWDLNRGLNTEASF.

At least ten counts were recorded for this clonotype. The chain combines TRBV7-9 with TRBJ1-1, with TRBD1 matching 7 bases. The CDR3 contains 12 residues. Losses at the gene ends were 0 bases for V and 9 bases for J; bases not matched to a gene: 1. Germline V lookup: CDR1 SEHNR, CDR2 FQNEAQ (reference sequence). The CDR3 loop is CASSLATGQAFF. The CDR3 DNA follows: TGTGCCAGCAGCTTAGCGACAGGGCAAGCTTTCTTT. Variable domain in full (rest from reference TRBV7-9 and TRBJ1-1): DTGVSQNPRHKITKRGQNVTFRCDPISEHNRLYWYRQTLGQGPEFLTYFQNEAQLEKSRLLSDRFSAERPKGSFSTLEIQRTEQGDSAMYLCASSLATGQAFFGQGTRLTVV.

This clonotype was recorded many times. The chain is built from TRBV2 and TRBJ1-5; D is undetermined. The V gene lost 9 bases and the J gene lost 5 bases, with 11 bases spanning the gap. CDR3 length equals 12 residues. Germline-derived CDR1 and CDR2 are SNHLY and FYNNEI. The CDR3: CASGSPDQPQHF. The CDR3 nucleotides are TGTGCCAGTGGGAGTCCGGATCAGCCCCAGCATTTT.

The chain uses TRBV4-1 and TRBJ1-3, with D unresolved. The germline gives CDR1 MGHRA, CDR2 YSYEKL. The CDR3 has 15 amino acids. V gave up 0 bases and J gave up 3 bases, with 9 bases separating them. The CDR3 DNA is TGCGCCAGCAGCCAAGAACTACGGGTTGGAAACACCATATATTTT. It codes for CASSQELRVGNTIYF.